What follows are 13 T cell receptor beta chains derived from one specimen sequenced in a study of CD8 T cells in Susac syndrome. With random hexamers, reverse transcription was performed on roughly 0.5 to 1 ug of RNA. TCRdb ran MiXCR on the immunoSEQ multiplex PCR reads and lists one entry per CDR3 protein. Here the sample spans 130,000 to 150,000 distinct CDR3 sequences, nearly 97% being singletons. Source material: CD4+ T cells from PBMCs. The receptors stem from a human donor with Susac syndrome.

The V and J genes are TRBV6-1 and TRBJ2-3; TRBD2 matches at 12 bases. Per the germline V gene, CDR1 is MNHNS and CDR2 is SASEGT. This CDR3 has 16 residues. J lost 6 bases, V lost 6 bases, and 10 bases had no gene match. CDR3 DNA: TGTGCCAGCAGCACGGAACTAGCGGGGGGCCCTGATACGCAGTATTTT. This codes for CASSTELAGGPDTQYF.

The chain carries TRBV20-1 and TRBJ2-1, with TRBD2 identical over 9 bases. CDR3 length: 15 amino acids. V was pared by 1 base and J by 3 bases, with 4 bases of the junction left unmatched. CDR1 DFQATT and CDR2 SNEGSKA come from the germline V gene (reference sequence). CDR3 sequence reads: CSARGASGVYNEQFF. The CDR3 region has the DNA TGCAGTGCTAGAGGGGCTAGCGGGGTCTACAATGAGCAGTTCTTC.

The chain carries TRBV5-1 and TRBJ2-5; D is unresolved. V was shortened by 1 base and J by 5 bases, with 15 bases between the two germline ends. Per germline, CDR1 SGHRS and CDR2 YFSETQ. The CDR3 has 15 residues. The CDR3 DNA reads TGCGCCAGCAGCTTGTTTGGAAAGGGTATGGAGACCCAGTACTTC. Translation gives CASSLFGKGMETQYF.

The chain employs TRBV19 and TRBJ2-1; 11 bases align to TRBD2. Germline V gene lookup returns CDR1 LNHDA and CDR2 SQIVND (reference sequence). This CDR3 has 15 amino acids. V was pared by 5 bases and J by 4 bases, with 4 bases of the junction left unmatched. The CDR3 reads CASSVAGGRYNEQFF. The CDR3 nucleotides read TGTGCCAGTAGTGTAGCGGGAGGGCGGTACAATGAGCAGTTCTTC. Supplemented by reference TRBV19 and TRBJ2-1, the full variable domain reads DGGITQSPKYLFRKEGQNVTLSCEQNLNHDAMYWYRQDPGQGLRLIYYSQIVNDFQKGDIAEGYSVSREKKESFPLTVTSAQKNPTAFYLCASSVAGGRYNEQFFGPGTRLTVL.

The J gene is TRBJ1-2, the V gene TRBV12-3 or TRBV12-4; possible D gene TRBD1, 6 bases. V was clipped by 6 bases and J by 6 bases, with 11 bases between them. The CDR3 runs to 12 residues. The CDR3 protein is CASRRGGDGYTF. DNA of the CDR3: TGTGCCAGCAGAAGAGGGGGTGATGGCTACACCTTC.

The rearrangement links TRBV20-1 to TRBJ2-6; a weak D match, TRBD2 (5 bases). The CDR3 has 16 residues. From germline, CDR1 is DFQATT and CDR2 SNEGSKA (reference sequence). V lost 1 base and J 2 bases, leaving 12 bases between the germline ends. The CDR3 sequence: CSARVEGLTGANVLTF. CDR3 coding DNA: TGCAGTGCTAGAGTAGAAGGACTGACTGGGGCCAACGTCCTGACTTTC.

The chain is built from TRBV11-2 and TRBJ2-7; D is possibly TRBD2 (6 bases). Germline V gene sequence: CDR1 SGHAT, CDR2 FQNNGV. CDR3 length: 16 residues. Trimming left V 5 bases short and J 4 bases short, with 21 bases between. CDR3 residues: CASSHMGGARQYEQYF. DNA of the CDR3: TGTGCCAGCAGCCACATGGGCGGGGCGCGTCAATACGAGCAGTACTTC.

This clonotype was seen once. The CDR3 DNA reads TGTGCCAGCAGCACCCGCTGGGACGCCCCGGTGTATTTT. Amino acids: CASSTRWDAPVYF. The genes are TRBV7-2 and TRBJ2-3; D is tentatively TRBD1 or TRBD2 (5 bases each). The V end lost 5 bases, the J end lost 14 bases, and 20 bases lay between the germline ends. Germline-derived CDR1 and CDR2 are SGHTA and FQGNSA. The CDR3 sequence is 13 residues long.

V and J are TRBV13 and TRBJ1-3; D ambiguous. Trimming took off 2 bases at V and 4 bases at J, with 9 bases between the two ends. Germline CDR1 is PRHDT and CDR2 is FYEKMQ (reference sequence). The CDR3 sequence is 14 residues long. CDR3 amino acids: CASSLSREGNTIYF. In DNA form, the CDR3 reads TGTGCCAGCAGCTTATCGAGGGAAGGAAACACCATATATTTT.

The chain joins TRBV28 to TRBJ2-1; D might be TRBD1 (6 bases). The germline V gene has CDR1 MDHEN and CDR2 SYDVKM. The CDR3 loop spans 14 amino acids. V dropped 6 bases and J dropped 2 bases, with 11 bases sitting between them. The DNA for the CDR3 is TGTGCCAGCAGAACCGGGACAACCTACAATGAGCAGTTCTTC. Residues: CASRTGTTYNEQFF. Full variable domain (rest looked up from reference TRBV28 and TRBJ2-1): DVKVTQSSRYLVKRTGEKVFLECVQDMDHENMFWYRQDPGLGLRLIYFSYDVKMKEKGDIPEGYSVSREKKERFSLILESASTNQTSMYLCASRTGTTYNEQFFGPGTRLTVL.

V and J are TRBV5-1 and TRBJ1-6; D remains unclear. The CDR3 runs to 14 residues. With 4 bases removed from V and 5 bases from J, the gap between germline ends came to 10 bases. The germline V gene has CDR1 SGHRS and CDR2 YFSETQ. CDR3 protein: CASSIDGDNSPLHF. For the CDR3, the DNA is TGCGCCAGCAGCATCGACGGGGATAATTCACCCCTCCACTTT.

The chain employs TRBV14 and TRBJ1-1, with a tentative D call TRBD1 (6 bases). The V gene's germline CDR1 is SGHDN and CDR2 FVKESK. The ends were cut back, 4 bases at V and 5 bases at J, with 11 bases in the middle. CDR3 length: 13 residues. CDR3 bases: TGTGCCAGCAGCCGCATTACAGGGACTGAAGCTTTCTTT. The encoded protein is CASSRITGTEAFF. The whole variable domain, filled in from reference TRBV14 and TRBJ1-1, reads EAGVTQFPSHSVIEKGQTVTLRCDPISGHDNLYWYRRVMGKEIKFLLHFVKESKQDESGMPNNRFLAERTGGTYSTLKVQPAELEDSGVYFCASSRITGTEAFFGQGTRLTVV.

The chain couples TRBV19 to TRBJ1-2, with TRBD1 as a possible D gene (5 bases). Germline CDR1 is LNHDA and CDR2 is SQIVND (reference sequence). CDR3 size: 14 residues. With 7 bases removed from V and 8 bases from J, the gap between germline ends came to 20 bases. The CDR3 bases are TGTGCCAGTACCCCAACGGGGACCCGGGGAGGCTACACCTTC. This encodes CASTPTGTRGGYTF.